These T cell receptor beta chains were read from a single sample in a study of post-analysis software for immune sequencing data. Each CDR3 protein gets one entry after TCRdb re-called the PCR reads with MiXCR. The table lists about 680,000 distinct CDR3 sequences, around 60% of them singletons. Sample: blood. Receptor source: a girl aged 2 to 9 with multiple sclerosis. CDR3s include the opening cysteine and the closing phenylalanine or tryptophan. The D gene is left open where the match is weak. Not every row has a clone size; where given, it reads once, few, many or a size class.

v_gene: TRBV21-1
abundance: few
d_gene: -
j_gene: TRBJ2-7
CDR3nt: TGTGCCAGCAGCAAATCCGGGACATCCTCCTACGAGCAGTACTTC
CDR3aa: CASSKSGTSSYEQYF

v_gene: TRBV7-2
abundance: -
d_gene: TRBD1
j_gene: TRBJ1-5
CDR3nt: TGTGCCAGCAGCCCCGGGACAGGGATCGGTCAGCCCCAGCATTTT
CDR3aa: CASSPGTGIGQPQHF

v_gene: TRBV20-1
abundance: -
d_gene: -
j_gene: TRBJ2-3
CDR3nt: TGCAGTGCTAGAGAATCCAGTTCCCCAGATACGCAGTATTTT
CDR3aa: CSARESSSPDTQYF

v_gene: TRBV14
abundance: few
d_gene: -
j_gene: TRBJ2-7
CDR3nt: TGTGCCAGCAGCCGCTGGACAGATTACGAGCAGTACTTC
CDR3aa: CASSRWTDYEQYF

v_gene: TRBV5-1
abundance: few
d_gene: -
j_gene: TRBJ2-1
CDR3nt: TGCGCCAGCAGCTTGGTGGACGGCTACAATGAGCAGTTCTTC
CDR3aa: CASSLVDGYNEQFF

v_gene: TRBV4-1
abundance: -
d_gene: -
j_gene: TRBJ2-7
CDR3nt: TGCGCCAGCAGCCAAGATGAGGGATCCCTCTACGAGCAGTACTTC
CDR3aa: CASSQDEGSLYEQYF

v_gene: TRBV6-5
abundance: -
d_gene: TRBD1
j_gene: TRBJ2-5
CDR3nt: TGTGCTAGCAGTTCGCAGACAGGGCCTGGGGAGACCCAGTACTTC
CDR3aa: CASSSQTGPGETQYF

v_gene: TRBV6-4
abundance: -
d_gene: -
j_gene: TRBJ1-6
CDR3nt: TGTGCCAGCAGTGACTCTGCCGGGTCACCCCTCCACTTT
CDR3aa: CASSDSAGSPLHF

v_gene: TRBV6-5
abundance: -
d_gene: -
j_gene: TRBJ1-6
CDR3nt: TGTGCCAGCAGTTCCCCGACAGTCCAGGGTTCACCCCTCCACTTT
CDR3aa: CASSSPTVQGSPLHF

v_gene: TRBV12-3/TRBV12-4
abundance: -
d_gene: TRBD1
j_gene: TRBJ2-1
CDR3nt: TGTGCCAGCAGGGTGGGACAGAATCTCAATGAGCAGTTCTTC
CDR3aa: CASRVGQNLNEQFF

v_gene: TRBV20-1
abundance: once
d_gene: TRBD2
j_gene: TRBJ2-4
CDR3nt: TGCAGTGCTAGCCTAGGGAGCGGGAGGAAGGACATTCAGTACTTC
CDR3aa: CSASLGSGRKDIQYF

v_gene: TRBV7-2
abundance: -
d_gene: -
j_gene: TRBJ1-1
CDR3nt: TGTGCCAGCAGCTCTGGGGGCGATTACACTGAAGCTTTCTTT
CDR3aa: CASSSGGDYTEAFF

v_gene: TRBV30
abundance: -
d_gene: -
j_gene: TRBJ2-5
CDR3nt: TGCGCCTGGAGTGGGGGACCGGGCGGGACCCAGTACTTC
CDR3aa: CAWSGGPGGTQYF

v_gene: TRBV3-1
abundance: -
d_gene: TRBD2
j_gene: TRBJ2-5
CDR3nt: TGTGCCAGCAGCCAACTTTTAGCGGGCGAGGGGGAGACCCAGTACTTC
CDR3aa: CASSQLLAGEGETQYF

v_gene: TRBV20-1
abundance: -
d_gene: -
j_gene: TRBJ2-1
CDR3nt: TGCAGTGCTAGAGACAGGGATTACCCTCTCTACAATGAGCAGTTCTTC
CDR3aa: CSARDRDYPLYNEQFF

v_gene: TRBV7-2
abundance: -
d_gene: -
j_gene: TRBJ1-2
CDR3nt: TGTGCCAGCAGCCTAGTCGGGGGGGGCGTTGATGGCTACACCTTC
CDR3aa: CASSLVGGGVDGYTF

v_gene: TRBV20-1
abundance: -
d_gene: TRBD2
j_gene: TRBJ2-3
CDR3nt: TGCAGTGCTAGACACGGGGGGGCAGATACGCAGTATTTT
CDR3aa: CSARHGGADTQYF

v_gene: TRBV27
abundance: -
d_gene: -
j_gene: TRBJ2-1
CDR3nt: TGTGCCAGCAGTCAAGGGGTTGGCTATGAGCAGTTCTTC
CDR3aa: CASSQGVGYEQFF

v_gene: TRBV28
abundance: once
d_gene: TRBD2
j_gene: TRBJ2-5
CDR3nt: TGTGCCAGCAGTGCCTGGACTAGCAGCGTCCAAGAGACCCAGTACTTC
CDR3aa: CASSAWTSSVQETQYF

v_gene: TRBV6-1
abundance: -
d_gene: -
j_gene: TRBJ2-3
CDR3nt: TGTGCCAGCAGTTCCAAGACAGGGACTAGCACAGATACGCAGTATTTT
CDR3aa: CASSSKTGTSTDTQYF

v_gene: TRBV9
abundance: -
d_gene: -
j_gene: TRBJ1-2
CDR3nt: TGTGCCAGCAGCGTAGTGTACAGCTTCAACTATGGCTACACCTTC
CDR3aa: CASSVVYSFNYGYTF

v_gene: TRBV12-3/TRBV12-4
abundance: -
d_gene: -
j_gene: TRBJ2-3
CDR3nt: TGTGCCAGCAGTTTTGGAACGGGAGTGGATACGCAGTATTTT
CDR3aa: CASSFGTGVDTQYF

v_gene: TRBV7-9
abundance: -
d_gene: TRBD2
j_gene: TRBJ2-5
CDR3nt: TGTGCCACCGGGACTAGCGGCTACCAAGAGACCCAGTACTTC
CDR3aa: CATGTSGYQETQYF

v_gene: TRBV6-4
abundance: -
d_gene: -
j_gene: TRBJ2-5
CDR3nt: TGTGCCAGCAGTGTTTTCGGGGGAGAGACCCAGTACTTC
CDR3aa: CASSVFGGETQYF

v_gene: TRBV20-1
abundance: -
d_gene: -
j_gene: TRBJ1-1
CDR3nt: TGCAGTGCTAGAGGAGGAAGAGTCACTGAAGCTTTCTTT
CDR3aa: CSARGGRVTEAFF

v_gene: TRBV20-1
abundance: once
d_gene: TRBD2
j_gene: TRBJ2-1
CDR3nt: TGCAGTGCTAGTCGGTGGCGGGGGGGCGATAATGAGCAGTTCTTC
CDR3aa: CSASRWRGGDNEQFF

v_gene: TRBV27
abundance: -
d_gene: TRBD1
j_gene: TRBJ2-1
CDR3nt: TGTGCCAGCAGTGGACAGGGATCTGAGCAGTTCTTC
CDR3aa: CASSGQGSEQFF

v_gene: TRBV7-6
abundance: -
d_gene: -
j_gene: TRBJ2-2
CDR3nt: TGTGCCAGCAGCTTAGGACGACTGGGGACCGGGGAGCTGTTTTTT
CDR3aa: CASSLGRLGTGELFF

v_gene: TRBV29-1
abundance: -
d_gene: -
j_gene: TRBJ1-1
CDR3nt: TGCAGCGTTGTACCAGGGCAAGTGTACACTGAAGCTTTCTTT
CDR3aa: CSVVPGQVYTEAFF

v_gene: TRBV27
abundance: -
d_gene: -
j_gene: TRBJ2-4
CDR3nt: TGTGCCAGCAGCTCAGACAGGAGGAACATTCAGTACTTC
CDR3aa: CASSSDRRNIQYF

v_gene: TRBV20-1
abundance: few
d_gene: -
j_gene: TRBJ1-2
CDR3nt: TGCAGTTCAAACAGGGAGCCTGGCTACACCTTC
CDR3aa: CSSNREPGYTF

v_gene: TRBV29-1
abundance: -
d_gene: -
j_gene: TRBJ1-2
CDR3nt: TGCAGCGTTGAACGGCGTCAGATTGGTACTAACTATGGCTACACCTTC
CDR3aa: CSVERRQIGTNYGYTF

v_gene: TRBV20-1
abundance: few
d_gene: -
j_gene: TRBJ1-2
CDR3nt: TGCAGTGCTGAGATGGGAACCGGGGGCTACACCTTC
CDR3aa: CSAEMGTGGYTF

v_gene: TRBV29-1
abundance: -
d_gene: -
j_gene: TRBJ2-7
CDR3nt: TGCAGCGCCCCTATCAGGGAGCAGTACTTC
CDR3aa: CSAPIREQYF

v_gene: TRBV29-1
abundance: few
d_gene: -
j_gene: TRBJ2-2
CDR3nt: TGCAGCGCCGCGACAGCTTCGAACCAGAACACCGGGGAGCTGTTTTTT
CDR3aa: CSAATASNQNTGELFF

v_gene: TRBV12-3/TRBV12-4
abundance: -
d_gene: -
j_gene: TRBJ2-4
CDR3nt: TGTGCCAGCACCTTCAAGGCCCTAGCCAAAAACATTCAGTACTTC
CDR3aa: CASTFKALAKNIQYF

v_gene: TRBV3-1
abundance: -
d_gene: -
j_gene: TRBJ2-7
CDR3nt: TGTGCCAGCAGCTCACAGTATTCGTCCTACGAGCAGTACTTC
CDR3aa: CASSSQYSSYEQYF

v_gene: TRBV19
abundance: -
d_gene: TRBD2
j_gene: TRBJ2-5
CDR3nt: TGTGCCAGTAAACAGGGACTAGCGCGAGAGACCCAGTACTTC
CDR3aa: CASKQGLARETQYF

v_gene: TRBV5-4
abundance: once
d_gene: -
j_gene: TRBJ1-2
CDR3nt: TGTGCCAGCAGCTCGACCCAGGGTATAGAAGGCTACACCTTC
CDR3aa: CASSSTQGIEGYTF

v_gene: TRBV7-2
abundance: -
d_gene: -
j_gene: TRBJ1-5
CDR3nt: TGTGCCAGCAGCTTAAAGTCGCGGGCTAGCAATCAGCCCCAGCATTTT
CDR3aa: CASSLKSRASNQPQHF

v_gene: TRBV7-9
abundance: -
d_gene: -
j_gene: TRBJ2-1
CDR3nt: TGTGCCAGCAGCGCCCACCTGGGTGAGCAGTTCTTC
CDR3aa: CASSAHLGEQFF

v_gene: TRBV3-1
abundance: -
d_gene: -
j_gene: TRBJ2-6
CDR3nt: TGTGCCAGCAGCCGCTCGGGCCTCCCCTCTGGGGCCAACGTCCTGACTTTC
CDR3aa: CASSRSGLPSGANVLTF

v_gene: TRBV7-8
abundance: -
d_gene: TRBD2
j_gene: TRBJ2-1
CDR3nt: TGTGCCAGCAGCCCTAGCGGGAATATGTACAATGAGCAGTTCTTC
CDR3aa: CASSPSGNMYNEQFF

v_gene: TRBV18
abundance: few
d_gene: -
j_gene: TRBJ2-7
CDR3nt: TGTGCCAGCTCACCAGAGTACGAGCAGTACTTC
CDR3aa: CASSPEYEQYF

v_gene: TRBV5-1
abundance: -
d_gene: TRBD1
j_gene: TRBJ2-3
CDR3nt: TGCGCCAGCAGCTTGGGACAGGGGCTTTCTAGCACAGATACGCAGTATTTT
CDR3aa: CASSLGQGLSSTDTQYF

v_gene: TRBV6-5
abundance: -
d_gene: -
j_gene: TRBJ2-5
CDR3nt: TGTGCCAGCACCTCAGGCAGGGACACTCAAGAGACCCAGTACTTC
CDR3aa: CASTSGRDTQETQYF

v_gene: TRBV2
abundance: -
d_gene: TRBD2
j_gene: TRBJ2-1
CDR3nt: TGTGCCAGCAGTGAAGCACTAGCGGGGGGGCTCGGTGAGCAGTTCTTC
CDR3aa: CASSEALAGGLGEQFF

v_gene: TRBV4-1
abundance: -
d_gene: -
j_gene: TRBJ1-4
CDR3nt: TGCGCCAGCAGCCAGGGACATAATAATGAAAAACTGTTTTTT
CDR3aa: CASSQGHNNEKLFF

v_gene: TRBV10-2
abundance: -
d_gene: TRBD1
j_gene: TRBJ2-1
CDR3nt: TGCGCCAGCAGTGAAGGGACAGGGGGGCACAATGAGCAGTTCTTC
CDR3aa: CASSEGTGGHNEQFF

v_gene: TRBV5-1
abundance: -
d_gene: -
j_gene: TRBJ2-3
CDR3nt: TGCGCCAGCAGCTCCTGGGAGGCAGCAGATACGCAGTATTTT
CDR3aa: CASSSWEAADTQYF

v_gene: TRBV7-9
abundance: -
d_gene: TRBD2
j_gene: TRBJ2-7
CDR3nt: TGTGCCAGCAGCTTGACTTTGGGACTAGCGGGCCCTTACGAGCAGTACTTC
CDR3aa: CASSLTLGLAGPYEQYF

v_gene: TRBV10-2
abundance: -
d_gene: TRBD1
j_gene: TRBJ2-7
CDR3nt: TGCGCCAGCAGGCGGGACAGGGGGCCCTACGAGCAGTACTTC
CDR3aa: CASRRDRGPYEQYF

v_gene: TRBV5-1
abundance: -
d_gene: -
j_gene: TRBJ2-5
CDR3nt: TGCGCCAGCAGCCCTGGACAGATCTCTACGGAGCAGTACTTC
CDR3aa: CASSPGQISTEQYF

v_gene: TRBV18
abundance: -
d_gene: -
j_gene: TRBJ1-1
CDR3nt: TGTGCCAGTGGCCCATTTAGATGGGAGACTGAAGCTTTCTTT
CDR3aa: CASGPFRWETEAFF